The 12 T cell receptor beta chains given below trace back to one sample, sequenced in a study of CXCR3-negative and CXCR3-positive naive CD8 T cells. The libraries of TRB cDNA were prepared using 5' RACE with UMI labels. For each CDR3 protein, TCRdb gives one entry from its re-call of the 5' RACE reads, without DNA. This repertoire includes 130,000 or so distinct CDR3 sequences. The specimen sequenced was naive CXCR3- CD8+ T cells from blood. Subset defined: CD45RO-CCR7+CD27+CD95- naive CD8+ T cells lacking CXCR3 (TNR3-). Receptor source: a human donor in good health. Some clones in this sample may be carry-over from other donors' samples.

This chain joins TRBV5-1 and TRBJ1-2. CDR1 and CDR2 (germline): SGHRS, YFSETQ. The CDR3 sequence is 14 residues long. The CDR3 loop is CASSLRDGSFGYTF.

The chain employs TRBV28 and TRBJ2-4; TCRdb reports TRBD1, a call that lacks DNA to check it against. Germline assignment: CDR1 MDHEN and CDR2 SYDVKM. The CDR3 is made up of 17 amino acids. The CDR3 reads CASSVRTGGSPVYIQYF.

V and J are TRBV20-1 and TRBJ1-2; TCRdb calls TRBD1, which cannot be checked without DNA. CDR3 size: 13 residues. Germline V gene data show CDR1 as DFQATT and CDR2 as SNEGSKA (reference sequence). The CDR3 loop is CSADRTGGYGYTF.

The rearrangement joins TRBV5-4 to TRBJ2-2. From germline, CDR1 is SGHNT and CDR2 YYREEE (reference sequence). This CDR3 spans 15 amino acids. The CDR3 protein is CASSLGLPNTGELFF.

This rearrangement joins TRBV27 to TRBJ1-1. The CDR3 spans 13 residues. CDR1 and CDR2 (germline): MNHEY, SMNVEV (reference sequence). The CDR3: CASSDDRNTEAFF.

This CDR3 reads CASSDGQETQYF. V usage is TRBV25-1 and J usage is TRBJ2-5. Per germline, CDR1 MGHDK and CDR2 SYGVNS. This CDR3 comprises 12 residues.

J is TRBJ2-1 and V is TRBV29-1; TCRdb indicates TRBD1, and absent DNA this call remains unverified. Looked up from germline, CDR1 is SQVTM and CDR2 is ANQGSEA. The CDR3 is 15 amino acids. The CDR3 sequence: CSVEPGTGVGNGQFF.

The chain links TRBV21-1 to TRBJ1-2; TCRdb outputs TRBD1, but without DNA this stays unchecked. TRBV21-1 is described as a pseudogene. The CDR3 has 16 residues. The CDR3 is CASSERKQGLYYGYTF.

This CDR3 is CSVTDRNPGGYTF. The J gene is TRBJ1-2, the V gene TRBV29-1; TCRdb indicates TRBD1, and absent DNA this call remains unverified. Germline-derived CDR1 and CDR2 are SQVTM and ANQGSEA. The length of the CDR3 is 13 residues.

V is TRBV27 and J is TRBJ1-2; without DNA, the TCRdb call of TRBD1 cannot be checked. In germline, CDR1 is MNHEY, CDR2 SMNVEV (reference sequence). The CDR3 has 13 residues. The CDR3 here is CASSLTQGYGYTF.

The rearrangement uses TRBV7-9 and TRBJ2-7; TCRdb proposes TRBD2, but this gene call is untestable without DNA. Germline assignment: CDR1 SEHNR and CDR2 FQNEAQ (reference sequence). The CDR3 is made up of 16 amino acids. The CDR3 protein is CASTHGRGLFGDEQYF. Supplemented by reference TRBV7-9 and TRBJ2-7, the full variable domain reads DTGVSQNPRHKITKRGQNVTFRCDPISEHNRLYWYRQTLGQGPEFLTYFQNEAQLEKSRLLSDRFSAERPKGSFSTLEIQRTEQGDSAMYLCASTHGRGLFGDEQYFGPGTRLTVT.

The chain links TRBV7-8 to TRBJ2-7; TCRdb selects TRBD2, and the lack of DNA leaves this call unchecked. Germline lookup yields CDR1 SGHVS and CDR2 FQNEAQ. There are 15 residues in the CDR3. This chain's CDR3 is CASSLVGLLSYEQYF. The whole variable domain, filled in from reference TRBV7-8 and TRBJ2-7, reads GAGVSQSPRYKVAKRGQDVALRCDPISGHVSLFWYQQALGQGPEFLTYFQNEAQLDKSGLPSDRFFAERPEGSVSTLKIQRTQQEDSAVYLCASSLVGLLSYEQYFGPGTRLTVT.